These T cell receptor beta chains were read from a single sample in a study of blood T cell repertoires in COVID-19. This table comes from immunoSEQ multiplex PCR, and its TCRdb copy is limited to in-frame clones, with some not included. The profile shows approximately 360,000 clones, more than 75% of them singletons. The sequencing input was PBMCs or T cells enriched from blood (not recorded which). These receptors were obtained from a woman aged 25 to 39 with acute COVID-19. Both conserved end residues are part of each CDR3. A D gene is named only where the DNA matches it firmly. Only part of the rows carry a size: once, few, many, or a class if the clone is expanded.

TRBJ1-6	few	TRBV5-1	TRBD1	CASSLSQGGSPLHF	TGCGCCAGCAGCTTGTCACAGGGGGGCTCACCCCTCCACTTT
TRBJ2-5	NA	TRBV5-5	NA	CASSYSGGLQETQYF	TGTGCCAGCAGCTACTCGGGGGGCCTCCAAGAGACCCAGTACTTC
TRBJ1-4	once	TRBV19	NA	CATSRGLPNEKLFF	TGTGCCACCTCACGCGGACTCCCAAATGAAAAACTGTTTTTT
TRBJ1-2	NA	TRBV4-3	TRBD1	CASSQSTGTALGRYTF	TGCGCCAGCAGCCAAAGTACTGGGACAGCCCTCGGCCGCTACACCTTC
TRBJ2-2	NA	TRBV11-2	NA	CASRLTTAGVRTGELFF	TGTGCCAGCCGGTTGACGACCGCAGGGGTACGGACCGGGGAGCTGTTTTTT
TRBJ1-3	few	TRBV6-5	NA	CASSPTFSTGNTIYF	TGTGCCAGCAGTCCTACCTTTTCTACTGGAAACACCATATATTTT
TRBJ2-7	NA	TRBV11-2	NA	CASSYLPRDTFYEQYF	TGTGCCAGCAGCTACCTACCCCGGGACACGTTCTACGAGCAGTACTTC
TRBJ1-1	NA	TRBV6-1	NA	CASSEQRRAFF	TGTGCCAGCAGTGAGCAGAGGAGGGCTTTCTTT
TRBJ2-2	NA	TRBV9	TRBD1	CASSVGQGIGELFF	TGTGCCAGCAGCGTAGGACAGGGAATCGGGGAGCTGTTTTTT
TRBJ2-1	NA	TRBV7-2	TRBD1	CASSARDRGYNEQFF	TGTGCCAGCAGCGCCCGGGACAGGGGGTACAATGAGCAGTTCTTC
TRBJ1-3	NA	TRBV4-1	TRBD1	CASSQTGVVGNTIYF	TGCGCCAGCAGCCAGACAGGGGTCGTTGGAAACACCATATATTTT
TRBJ2-3	NA	TRBV7-8	TRBD2	CASSWIGSGGSTDTQYF	TGTGCCAGCAGCTGGATCGGCAGCGGGGGTAGCACAGATACGCAGTATTTT
TRBJ1-1	NA	TRBV7-3	NA	CASSLDRLSEAFF	TGTGCCAGCAGCTTAGACAGGCTCTCTGAAGCTTTCTTT
TRBJ2-7	once	TRBV7-2	TRBD1	CASSRDRGDYEQYF	TGTGCCAGCAGCCGGGACAGGGGTGACTACGAGCAGTACTTC